This T cell receptor (beta chain) originates from a study of somatic mutations in cytotoxic T cells in rheumatoid arthritis. Germline V gives CDR1 SGHNT, CDR2 YYREEE (reference sequence). The J segment lost 6 bases and the V segment lost 0 bases, leaving 9 bases of the junction unmatched. The CDR3 runs to 16 residues. Clones were read by immunoSEQ multiplex PCR, and TCRdb kept only the in-frame ones, dropping some. The sample has over 3,000 clones, approximately 74% seen once. The chain uses TRBV5-4 and TRBJ1-2, with 9 nucleotides matching TRBD1. Specimen: CD8+ T cells sorted from blood. This TCR derives from an adult with rheumatoid arthritis. The CDR3 DNA is TGTGCCAGCAGCTTGGGACTGGGGACAGGGCTAGATGGCTACACCTTC. Protein product: CASSLGLGTGLDGYTF.